This T cell receptor (beta chain) was identified in a study of blood T cell repertoires in COVID-19. The CDR3 runs to 15 residues. Germline V CDR1 and CDR2: SGHVS, FNYEAQ. V gave up 1 base and J gave up 8 bases; unmatched junction bases: 6. TCRdb keeps only in-frame clones here, not all; method: immunoSEQ multiplex PCR. The table has about 160,000 clones, more than 70% seen once; the top ten hold 4.5% to 7.5%. Participants' reported clinical history set cohort assignment. The sample consisted of PBMCs or T cells enriched from blood (not recorded which). This receptor was taken from a man between 35 and 55 years old who had recovered from COVID-19. The chain recombines TRBV7-6 with TRBJ1-4, with 8 nucleotides matching TRBD1. DNA for the CDR3: TGTGCCAGCAGCTTAGGTCAGGGGGCTGGAGAAAAACTGTTTTTT. Its translation: CASSLGQGAGEKLFF.